The next 28 T cell receptor beta chains were all read from a single sample in a study of T cell responses to AZD1222 COVID-19 vaccine. Sequencing was performed with immunoSEQ multiplex PCR; in TCRdb, only in-frame clones are kept and a portion is missing. The sample yields under 150,000 clones, roughly 91% seen once. Source: peripheral blood, taken on day 0 of AZD1222 vaccination. The receptors stem from an adult in good health.

The chain has TRBV7-9 and TRBJ2-4; D possibly corresponds to TRBD1 (5 bases). CDR3 length: 14 amino acids. Trimming cost V 5 bases and J 5 bases, with 13 bases left between them. The germline CDR1 and CDR2 sequences are SEHNR and FQNEAQ (reference sequence). The CDR3 reads CASSQVQGENIQYF. CDR3 coding DNA: TGTGCCAGCAGCCAGGTCCAGGGCGAAAACATTCAGTACTTC. Looking up the rest from reference TRBV7-9 and TRBJ2-4 gives the full variable domain: DTGVSQNPRHKITKRGQNVTFRCDPISEHNRLYWYRQTLGQGPEFLTYFQNEAQLEKSRLLSDRFSAERPKGSFSTLEIQRTEQGDSAMYLCASSQVQGENIQYFGAGTRLSVL.

J is TRBJ2-7 and V is TRBV7-2; the D gene is possibly TRBD2 (5 bases). Trimming pared 3 bases from V and 0 bases from J, leaving 15 bases between. Germline V gives CDR1 SGHTA, CDR2 FQGNSA. The CDR3 totals 16 residues. CDR3 coding DNA: TGTGCCAGCAGCTTGGTTGGCGGGCAAAGCTCCTACGAGCAGTACTTC. Its translation is CASSLVGGQSSYEQYF.

This chain links TRBV15 with TRBJ2-1, with TRBD1 matching over 12 bases. V dropped 1 base and J dropped 9; count of bases not matched to a gene: 7. This CDR3 is built from 16 residues. CDR1 is LNHNV, CDR2 YYDKDF, per germline (reference sequence). The CDR3 loop reads CATSRVFGTGGGEQFF. CDR3 nucleotides: TGTGCCACCAGCAGAGTATTCGGGACAGGGGGCGGTGAGCAGTTCTTC. Using reference TRBV15 and TRBJ2-1 for the parts outside the CDR3, the full variable domain is DAMVIQNPRYQVTQFGKPVTLSCSQTLNHNVMYWYQQKSSQAPKLLFHYYDKDFNNEADTPDNFQSRRPNTSFCFLDIRSPGLGDTAMYLCATSRVFGTGGGEQFFGPGTRLTVL.

This chain uses TRBV19 with TRBJ1-4, with TRBD1 as a possible D gene (6 bases). Trimming shortened V by 5 bases and J by 8 bases, and 15 bases separated the two germline ends. The CDR3 sequence is 14 residues long. Germline CDR1 reads LNHDA; CDR2 reads SQIVND (reference sequence). CDR3 bases: TGTGCCAGTAGTGGGACAAGCGTCGGAGAAAAACTGTTTTTT. Its protein product is CASSGTSVGEKLFF.

The chain is built from TRBV18 and TRBJ1-4; 10 nucleotides align to TRBD1. Trimming at V came to 3 bases and at J to 8 bases, leaving 6 bases not matched to a gene. Germline V CDR1 and CDR2: KGHSH, LQKENI. This CDR3 is 15 amino acids long. Here the CDR3 DNA reads TGTGCCAGCTCACCGAGTTGGGGACAGGGGGAAAAACTGTTTTTT. Translated, it gives CASSPSWGQGEKLFF.

The chain is built from TRBV19 and TRBJ2-4, with 7 nucleotides matching TRBD1. V trimming: 6 bases; J trimming: 0 bases; junction bases outside the gene matches: 5. This CDR3 spans 15 amino acids. The germline CDR1 and CDR2 sequences are LNHDA and SQIVND (reference sequence). The DNA for the CDR3 is TGTGCCAGTAGGACGACAGGGACAGCCAAAAACATTCAGTACTTC. It yields the protein CASRTTGTAKNIQYF.

This chain links TRBV18 with TRBJ2-5; TRBD2 agrees at 12 bases. Germline loops: CDR1 KGHSH, CDR2 LQKENI. J gave up 5 bases and V 5 bases, and 9 bases lay outside the gene matches. This CDR3 contains 16 residues. In nucleotides, the CDR3 is TGTGCCAGCTCAACAGTGACTAGCGGGAGAGGGGAGACCCAGTACTTC. Its translation is CASSTVTSGRGETQYF.

This chain joins TRBV6-2 or TRBV6-3 and TRBJ2-7; D is undetermined. The CDR3 is 11 residues long. The V end was cut by 6 bases, the J end by 2 bases, with 5 bases between. In germline, CDR1 is MNHEY, CDR2 SVGEGT. DNA of the CDR3: TGTGCCAGCAGCCCCGCCTACGAGCAGTACTTC. It yields the protein CASSPAYEQYF.

V and J are TRBV27 and TRBJ2-2; 10 nucleotides align to TRBD1. The CDR3 loop spans 14 amino acids. Trimming took 6 bases from V and 5 from J; bases not matched to a gene: 3. CDR1 MNHEY and CDR2 SMNVEV come from the germline V gene (reference sequence). CDR3 nucleotide sequence: TGTGCCAGCAGATGGGGACAGGGGACCGGGGAGCTGTTTTTT. Its translation is CASRWGQGTGELFF.

The chain couples TRBV15 to TRBJ1-1; no firm D call. V dropped 3 bases and J dropped 6 bases, with 11 bases sitting between them. Germline values: CDR1 LNHNV, CDR2 YYDKDF (reference sequence). The CDR3 is 13 residues long. The DNA for the CDR3 is TGTGCCACCAGCAGCCAAGCTTTGGCTGAAGCTTTCTTT. Protein sequence: CATSSQALAEAFF. Combining the CDR3 with reference TRBV15 and TRBJ1-1 gives the whole variable domain DAMVIQNPRYQVTQFGKPVTLSCSQTLNHNVMYWYQQKSSQAPKLLFHYYDKDFNNEADTPDNFQSRRPNTSFCFLDIRSPGLGDTAMYLCATSSQALAEAFFGQGTRLTVV.

CDR3 in amino acids: CASSYSLAEQYF. The DNA for the CDR3 is TGTGCCAGCAGTTACTCGTTGGCTGAGCAGTACTTC. V gene TRBV6-6 combines with J gene TRBJ2-7; D is undetermined. Germline V gene sequence: CDR1 MNHNY, CDR2 SVGAGI (reference sequence). Trimming removed 0 bases from V and 7 bases from J, with 7 bases in between. The CDR3 has 12 residues.

The chain uses TRBV5-6 and TRBJ1-1; D call uncertain. CDR3 length: 14 amino acids. The germline gives CDR1 SGHDT, CDR2 YYEEEE. Deletions cut 1 base from V and 5 bases from J, with 12 bases between. CDR3 sequence: CASSLMGLRTEAFF. The CDR3 DNA sequence: TGTGCCAGCAGCTTGATGGGCCTGAGAACTGAAGCTTTCTTT.

V and J are TRBV27 and TRBJ1-5; no reliable D call. The CDR3 loop spans 16 amino acids. V lost 5 bases to trimming and J lost 4 bases, with 18 bases between them. Germline-derived CDR1 and CDR2 are MNHEY and SMNVEV (reference sequence). Written as DNA, the CDR3 is TGTGCCAGCAGTCCCCTTTACCGGAGAGGGAATCAGCCCCAGCATTTT. Translated: CASSPLYRRGNQPQHF.

This chain connects TRBV3-1 (or the pseudogene TRBV3-2) to TRBJ1-2, with 7 bases that match TRBD1. Germline V gene data show CDR1 as LGHDT and CDR2 as YNNKEL (reference sequence). V trimming: 2 bases; J trimming: 7 bases; junction bases outside the gene matches: 7. The CDR3 contains 14 residues. This chain's CDR3 is CASSQTDRVGGYTF. The CDR3 DNA follows: TGTGCCAGCAGCCAAACAGACAGGGTCGGTGGCTACACCTTC.

The chain is built from TRBV12-5 and TRBJ1-5, with no clear D. The length of the CDR3 is 15 residues. Trimming removed 1 base at V and 0 bases at J, with 7 bases between. In germline, CDR1 is LGHNT, CDR2 FRNRAP. CDR3 amino acids: CASGLAEYSNQPQHF. The DNA of the CDR3 is TGTGCTAGTGGTTTGGCCGAGTATAGCAATCAGCCCCAGCATTTT.

The genes are TRBV3-1 (or the pseudogene TRBV3-2) and TRBJ2-2; TRBD1 might be the D (5 bases). CDR1 is LGHDT and CDR2 is YNNKEL in the germline V gene (reference sequence). With 4 bases removed from V and 1 base from J, the gap between germline ends came to 19 bases. CDR3 length equals 18 residues. CDR3 nucleotides: TGTGCCAGCAGCCTGTCAAGGGGCTGGGCCGGGAACACCGGGGAGCTGTTTTTT. Its translation is CASSLSRGWAGNTGELFF.

This clone was counted a single time. The chain carries TRBV9 and TRBJ2-1; 7 positions agree with TRBD2. Germline V gene sequence: CDR1 SGDLS, CDR2 YYNGEE. V lost 0 bases, J lost 4 bases, and 10 bases stayed unmatched. The CDR3 extends over 17 amino acids. The CDR3 bases are TGTGCCAGCAGCGTAGGCGGTGGCGGGAGTACGTACAATGAGCAGTTCTTC. This translates into CASSVGGGGSTYNEQFF.

J is TRBJ1-1 and V is TRBV27, with no clear D. Trimming took 5 bases from V and 13 from J, leaving 23 bases between them. This CDR3 has 14 amino acids. The germline gives CDR1 MNHEY, CDR2 SMNVEV (reference sequence). The CDR3 here is CASSPLGQLTLYFF. CDR3 sequence (DNA): TGTGCCAGCAGTCCGCTAGGGCAGTTGACCCTTTATTTCTTT.

This chain connects TRBV19 to TRBJ1-1; D remains unclear. V was cut by 5 bases and J by 0 bases, with 10 bases left in between. This CDR3 has 14 residues. Germline CDR1 reads LNHDA; CDR2 reads SQIVND (reference sequence). Here the CDR3 reads CASSSRHLNTEAFF. In nucleotides, the CDR3 is TGTGCCAGTAGTTCACGACATCTGAACACTGAAGCTTTCTTT.

The V and J genes are TRBV6-6 and TRBJ2-7, with 10 bases identical to TRBD2. The CDR3 contains 15 residues. Losses at the gene ends were 4 bases for V and 5 bases for J; bases not matched to a gene: 8. Per germline, CDR1 MNHNY and CDR2 SVGAGI (reference sequence). The CDR3 here is CASSSPLAGVHEQYF. CDR3 nucleotides: TGTGCCAGCAGTTCACCTCTAGCGGGAGTCCACGAGCAGTACTTC.

This clone occurred once. V gene TRBV14 combines with J gene TRBJ1-2; possibly TRBD1 for D (5 bases). CDR1 SGHDN and CDR2 FVKESK come from the germline V gene. V was trimmed by 4 bases and J by 4 bases, leaving 13 bases between them. This CDR3 region has 14 residues. The CDR3 nucleotides are TGTGCCAGCAGCCCGGTGGGGCACGTCTATGGCTACACCTTC. It is translated as CASSPVGHVYGYTF.

V gene TRBV29-1 combines with J gene TRBJ1-1; 9 bases map to TRBD1. V shed 6 bases and J 3 bases; nucleotides not matched to a gene: 5. CDR1 and CDR2 (germline): SQVTM, ANQGSEA. This CDR3 has 13 amino acids. The CDR3 loop is CSVTGTGYTEAFF. DNA for the CDR3: TGCAGCGTCACCGGGACAGGGTACACTGAAGCTTTCTTT.

The gene calls are TRBV5-6 and TRBJ2-1; 8 bases align to TRBD2. J lost 5 bases, V lost 0 bases, and 7 bases had no gene match. The CDR3 runs to 16 residues. The V gene's germline CDR1 is SGHDT and CDR2 YYEEEE. CDR3 nucleotide sequence: TGTGCCAGCAGCTTGGTAGGGACTAGAGGGGACAATGAGCAGTTCTTC. As protein: CASSLVGTRGDNEQFF.

In its sample, this clone was seen once. The V call is TRBV14, the J call TRBJ2-7; 12 positions match TRBD2. There are 17 residues in the CDR3. Germline CDR1 SGHDN, CDR2 FVKESK. V lost 3 bases, J lost 2 bases, and 8 bases stayed unmatched. This chain's CDR3 is CASSQVLAGGLTYEQYF. The CDR3 nucleotides read TGTGCCAGCAGCCAGGTACTAGCGGGAGGCCTCACCTACGAGCAGTACTTC.

Only a few counts were recorded for this clone. J is TRBJ1-3 and V is TRBV9; 8 positions match TRBD1. With 0 bases clipped from V and 4 bases from J, the junction kept 3 bases outside the gene matches. Germline values: CDR1 SGDLS, CDR2 YYNGEE. CDR3 length: 15 amino acids. This CDR3 is CASSVGQGIGNTIYF. Here the CDR3 DNA reads TGTGCCAGCAGCGTAGGACAGGGGATCGGAAACACCATATATTTT.

The V gene is TRBV9, the J gene TRBJ1-3; perhaps TRBD1 as D (6 bases). The CDR3 is 15 residues long. Germline values: CDR1 SGDLS, CDR2 YYNGEE. Trimming removed 6 bases at V and 2 bases at J, with 15 bases between. CDR3 amino acids: CASNEQGLPGNTIYF. The CDR3 DNA is TGTGCCAGCAACGAACAGGGTCTCCCTGGAAACACCATATATTTT.

This chain joins TRBV23-1 and TRBJ2-7; 8 bases agree with TRBD1. TRBV23-1 is an open reading frame whose function is uncertain. The CDR3 runs to 18 residues. V gave up 6 bases and J gave up 0 bases; unmatched junction bases: 16. The CDR3 sequence: CASSLKTSGTGSSYEQYF. As DNA, the CDR3 is TGCGCCAGCAGCCTAAAAACGTCAGGGACAGGCAGCTCCTACGAGCAGTACTTC.

The gene calls are TRBV7-9 and TRBJ2-7; 7 bases line up with TRBD1. With 1 base clipped from V and 6 bases from J, the junction kept 3 bases outside the gene matches. Germline V gives CDR1 SEHNR, CDR2 FQNEAQ (reference sequence). The CDR3 covers 13 residues. The DNA for the CDR3 is TGTGCCAGCAGCTTAGAACGGACAGGCGAGCAGTACTTC. Its protein is CASSLERTGEQYF.